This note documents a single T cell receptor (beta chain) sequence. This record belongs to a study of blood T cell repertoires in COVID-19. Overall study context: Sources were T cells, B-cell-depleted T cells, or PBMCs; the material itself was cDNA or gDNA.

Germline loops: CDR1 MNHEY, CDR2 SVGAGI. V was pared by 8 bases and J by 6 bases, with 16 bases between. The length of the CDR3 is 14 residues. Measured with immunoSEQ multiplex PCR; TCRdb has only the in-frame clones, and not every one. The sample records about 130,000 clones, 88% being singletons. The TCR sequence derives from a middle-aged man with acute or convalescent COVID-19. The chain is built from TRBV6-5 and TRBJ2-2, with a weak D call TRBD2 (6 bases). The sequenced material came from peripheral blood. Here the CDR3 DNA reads TGTGCCAGCTTCACAGGTTCGGGGGCCGGGGAGCTGTTTTTT. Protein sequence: CASFTGSGAGELFF.